These 27 T cell receptor beta chains originate from one sample sequenced in a study of T cells after yellow fever vaccination. From the 5' RACE reads, TCRdb called clonotypes with MiXCR, one entry per CDR3 protein. The sample has 550,000 to 750,000 distinct CDR3 sequences; less than 15% are singletons. The sequences come from PBMCs, collected on the day of the yellow fever booster vaccination. The receptors originated from a man aged 25-40 years who received the YFV17D yellow fever vaccine.

The chain combines TRBV7-2 with TRBJ1-1; D remains ambiguous. CDR3 size: 13 residues. Trimming removed 1 base at V and 6 bases at J, with 9 bases between. CDR1 is SGHTA, CDR2 FQGNSA, per germline. CDR3 DNA: TGTGCCAGCAGCTTAGTTCTGGGAGCTGAAGCTTTCTTT. Residues: CASSLVLGAEAFF. The full variable domain, completed using reference TRBV7-2 and TRBJ1-1, is GAGVSQSPSNKVTEKGKDVELRCDPISGHTALYWYRQSLGQGLEFLIYFQGNSAPDKSGLPSDRFSAERTGGSVSTLTIQRTQQEDSAVYLCASSLVLGAEAFFGQGTRLTVV.

This clonotype was found many times. The J gene is TRBJ2-7, the V gene TRBV6-2 or TRBV6-3; 7 bases align to TRBD2. The J segment lost 3 bases and the V segment lost 6 bases, leaving 2 bases of the junction unmatched. This CDR3 spans 12 amino acids. Germline V gives CDR1 MNHEY, CDR2 SVGEGT. CDR3 nucleotide sequence: TGTGCCAGCAGAGGCGGGAGCTACGAGCAGTACTTC. Translating gives CASRGGSYEQYF.

In DNA, the CDR3 is TGCGCCAGCAGCGAGGAGGGACTAGCGGGAGCACAGTACTTC. The encoded protein is CASSEEGLAGAQYF. The rearrangement links TRBV5-1 to TRBJ2-7; 14 bases align to TRBD2. Trimming at V came to 4 bases and at J to 10 bases, leaving 7 bases not matched to a gene. From germline, CDR1 is SGHRS and CDR2 YFSETQ. The CDR3 has 14 residues.

The CDR3 coding sequence is TGTGCCAGCAGCAGAACAGGGGTAGGGGGCTACACCTTC. This translates into CASSRTGVGGYTF. The chain uses TRBV5-4 and TRBJ1-2; 7 positions agree with TRBD1. The CDR3 is made up of 13 amino acids. Germline trimming cut 4 bases from V and 8 bases from J; bases unmatched to any gene: 8. CDR1 and CDR2 from the germline V gene are SGHNT and YYREEE (reference sequence).

The rearrangement uses TRBV6-2 or TRBV6-3 and TRBJ2-7; the D call may be TRBD1 or TRBD2 (6 bases each). The germline V gene encodes CDR1 MNHEY and CDR2 SVGEGT. The CDR3 runs to 15 residues. V lost 10 bases, J lost 3 bases, and 22 bases lay in between. The CDR3 DNA is TGTGCCACCAGGGTAGGCGGGACACTTGACTACGAGCAGTACTTC. Protein product: CATRVGGTLDYEQYF.

This chain links TRBV15 with TRBJ2-1, with 10 bases lining up with TRBD1. V lost 5 bases, J lost 7 bases, and 2 bases stayed unmatched. Germline V gene data show CDR1 as LNHNV and CDR2 as YYDKDF (reference sequence). The CDR3 sequence is 13 residues long. CDR3 in DNA: TGTGCCACCAGCCGGACAGGGGGAAATGAGCAGTTCTTC. It codes for CATSRTGGNEQFF.

The chain's CDR3 is CASRGQEKPYNEQFF. In nucleotides, the CDR3 is TGTGCCAGCAGGGGACAGGAGAAGCCCTACAATGAGCAGTTCTTC. This rearrangement joins TRBV6-2 or TRBV6-3 to TRBJ2-1, with 8 nucleotides matching TRBD1. From germline, CDR1 is MNHEY and CDR2 SVGEGT. The CDR3 is 15 amino acids. The trim removed 6 bases at V and 2 bases at J, leaving 6 bases unmatched.

This clonotype was recorded a few times. The chain joins TRBV28 to TRBJ2-5, with 9 nucleotides matching TRBD2. Germline assignment: CDR1 MDHEN and CDR2 SYDVKM. The CDR3 is made up of 15 amino acids. Trimming took 3 bases from V and 5 from J; bases not matched to a gene: 7. Here the CDR3 DNA reads TGTGCCAGCAGTTTGCGGGGGGGATGGTCCGAGACCCAGTACTTC. This sequence encodes CASSLRGGWSETQYF.

This clonotype has a handful of counts. This chain uses TRBV11-2 with TRBJ2-1; no clear D gene. CDR1 is SGHAT and CDR2 is FQNNGV in the germline V gene. The CDR3 is 12 amino acids. V was shortened by 5 bases and J by 3 bases, with 5 bases between the two germline ends. The CDR3 protein is CASSDNYNEQFF. The CDR3 DNA is TGTGCCAGCAGCGACAACTACAATGAGCAGTTCTTC.

This rearrangement joins TRBV7-2 to TRBJ2-1; TRBD2 matches 9 bases. Germline CDR1 SGHTA, CDR2 FQGNSA. V was pared by 3 bases and J by 6 bases, with 9 bases of the junction left unmatched. CDR3 length equals 16 residues. CDR3 amino acids: CASSLGRAGGLNEQFF. CDR3 sequence (DNA): TGTGCCAGCAGCTTGGGGCGCGCGGGAGGGCTCAATGAGCAGTTCTTC.

This sequence joins TRBV6-2 or TRBV6-3 and TRBJ2-7; a weak D match, TRBD2 (5 bases). V lost 2 bases and J lost 1, with 9 bases in between. The CDR3 is 14 amino acids. The germline V gene has CDR1 MNHEY and CDR2 SVGEGT. The CDR3 here is CASSYNLASYEQYF. In nucleotides, the CDR3 is TGTGCCAGCAGTTACAATCTAGCATCCTACGAGCAGTACTTC.

This clonotype was found many times. V usage is TRBV21-1 and J usage is TRBJ2-7; TRBD2 is the table's D call, not checked against the DNA. TRBV21-1 is termed a pseudogene. This CDR3 has 17 residues. CDR3 sequence: CASTFKQLVARHYEQYF. In DNA form, the CDR3 reads TGTGCCAGCACCTTTAAACAGTTGGTTGCTAGACACTACGAGCAGTACTTC.

The chain employs TRBV20-1 and TRBJ2-3; D gene uncertain. From germline, CDR1 is DFQATT and CDR2 SNEGSKA (reference sequence). V lost 2 bases to trimming and J lost 6 bases, with 6 bases between them. The CDR3 runs to 11 residues. CDR3 sequence reads: CSARSMDTQYF. The CDR3 coding sequence is TGCAGTGCTAGATCCATGGATACGCAGTATTTT.

This clonotype was recorded at least ten times. This chain joins TRBV12-3 or TRBV12-4 and TRBJ2-7, with D possibly TRBD2 on 6 matching bases. The CDR3 length is 14 residues. Deletions cut 4 bases from V and 3 bases from J, with 13 bases between. The CDR3 DNA follows: TGTGCCAGCAGTTCCATCGGTAGCGGCTACGAGCAGTACTTC. Its protein product is CASSSIGSGYEQYF.

The chain employs TRBV29-1 and TRBJ2-1; 12 nucleotides agree with TRBD2. Germline loops: CDR1 SQVTM, CDR2 ANQGSEA. The V and J ends lost 7 bases and 6 bases, in that order; junction bases with no gene match: 16. The CDR3 is made up of 17 amino acids. The CDR3 sequence is CSATRRTSGKYLNEQFF. The CDR3 DNA reads as TGCAGCGCAACACGCCGGACTAGCGGGAAGTACCTCAATGAGCAGTTCTTC.

The chain uses TRBV18 and TRBJ1-1, with a weak D call TRBD1 (6 bases). This CDR3 has 15 residues. CDR1 KGHSH and CDR2 LQKENI come from the germline V gene. V dropped 3 bases and J dropped 10 bases, with 21 bases sitting between them. CDR3 sequence (DNA): TGTGCCAGCTCACCGGGGTTTTTGTCAGGGGACTTAGCTTTCTTT. Protein: CASSPGFLSGDLAFF.

This chain connects TRBV20-1 to TRBJ2-3; 14 bases agree with TRBD2. J was trimmed by 4 bases and V by 2 bases; bases with no gene match: 8. From germline, CDR1 is DFQATT and CDR2 SNEGSKA (reference sequence). The CDR3 is 17 residues long. The CDR3 loop is CSARKGLAGEGPDTQYF. The DNA of the CDR3 is TGCAGTGCTAGAAAGGGACTAGCGGGAGAGGGGCCAGATACGCAGTATTTT.

The V call is TRBV29-1, the J call TRBJ2-4, with D unclear. The CDR3 contains 13 residues. The germline gives CDR1 SQVTM, CDR2 ANQGSEA. V was pared by 4 bases and J by 3 bases, with 10 bases between. CDR3 in DNA: TGCAGCGTTGTCACCGGTCACAAAAACATTCAGTACTTC. Its translation is CSVVTGHKNIQYF.

As to this clonotype: Possible read error: a much larger clone is one base away. The chain is built from TRBV15 and TRBJ2-1; no reliable D call. Germline CDR1 reads LNHNV; CDR2 reads YYDKDF (reference sequence). The ends were cut back, 5 bases at V and 0 bases at J, with 17 bases in the middle. The CDR3 spans 17 residues. The CDR3 region is CATSGVAWVSSYNEQFF. The DNA for the CDR3 is TGTGCCACCAGCGGAGTAGCTTGGGTTAGCTCCTACAATGAGCAGTTCTTC.

The chain employs TRBV14 and TRBJ2-7; D remains ambiguous. Germline CDR1 SGHDN, CDR2 FVKESK. The CDR3 has 12 residues. V was shortened by 0 bases and J by 7 bases, with 7 bases between the two germline ends. Written as DNA, the CDR3 is TGTGCCAGCAGCCAAGACTTAATGGAGCAGTACTTC. Protein product: CASSQDLMEQYF.

There are a few counts of this clonotype. J is TRBJ1-5 and V is TRBV6-1, with 7 bases aligning to TRBD1. This CDR3 is built from 16 residues. The germline V gene has CDR1 MNHNS and CDR2 SASEGT. With V trimmed by 7 bases and J by 7 bases, 16 bases remained unmatched. CDR3 loop: CASTPVEGTTGQPQHF. The CDR3 DNA reads TGTGCCAGCACCCCCGTCGAGGGGACGACAGGGCAGCCCCAGCATTTT.

This clonotype showed up just a few times. This rearrangement joins TRBV6-5 to TRBJ1-2; D unclear. Germline lookup yields CDR1 MNHEY and CDR2 SVGAGI. The ends were cut back, 7 bases at V and 10 bases at J, with 16 bases in the middle. The CDR3 loop spans 12 amino acids. The CDR3 is CASTPNRRYYTF. CDR3 nucleotide sequence: TGTGCCAGCACCCCCAATAGGAGATACTACACCTTC.

This chain connects TRBV28 to TRBJ2-4; D unresolved. Germline values: CDR1 MDHEN, CDR2 SYDVKM. The CDR3 is 14 amino acids. Trimming took 2 bases from V and 13 from J, leaving 18 bases between them. CDR3 amino acids: CASSLEATRQYQYF. The CDR3 nucleotides read TGTGCCAGCAGTTTAGAGGCGACGAGGCAGTACCAGTACTTC.

The V call is TRBV7-2, the J call TRBJ2-3; D gene uncertain. The germline V and J ends were trimmed by 4 bases and 8 bases, with 10 bases remaining between them. The CDR3 spans 12 residues. The germline CDR1 and CDR2 sequences are SGHTA and FQGNSA. For the CDR3, the DNA is TGTGCCAGCAGCTCCCCGTGGGGTACGCAGTATTTT. It encodes CASSSPWGTQYF. Complete variable domain (other parts from reference TRBV7-2 and TRBJ2-3): GAGVSQSPSNKVTEKGKDVELRCDPISGHTALYWYRQSLGQGLEFLIYFQGNSAPDKSGLPSDRFSAERTGGSVSTLTIQRTQQEDSAVYLCASSSPWGTQYFGPGTRLTVL.

V is TRBV9 and J is TRBJ2-2; D not resolved. There are 17 residues in the CDR3. V dropped 0 bases and J dropped 1 base, with 13 bases sitting between them. Germline CDR1 is SGDLS and CDR2 is YYNGEE. DNA for the CDR3: TGTGCCAGCAGCGTAGCTCCGGGCAGACAGAACACCGGGGAGCTGTTTTTT. As protein: CASSVAPGRQNTGELFF.

V usage is TRBV10-2 and J usage is TRBJ1-2; 8 bases line up with TRBD1. CDR1 WSHSY and CDR2 SAAADI come from the germline V gene. V shed 7 bases and J 8 bases; nucleotides not matched to a gene: 15. The CDR3 length is 15 residues. The CDR3 here is CASKKTGEAYFGYTF. CDR3 nucleotide sequence: TGCGCCAGCAAAAAGACAGGGGAGGCATACTTCGGCTACACCTTC.

This chain uses TRBV20-1 with TRBJ1-6; D is unresolved. The CDR3 totals 10 residues. V lost 6 bases, J lost 12 bases, and 9 bases lay in between. Germline CDR1 DFQATT, CDR2 SNEGSKA (reference sequence). CDR3 sequence reads: CSAELGPLHF. Here the CDR3 DNA reads TGCAGTGCGGAATTGGGACCCCTCCACTTT.